One sample yielded the 21 T cell receptor beta chains listed below, sequenced in a study of T-cell memory formation after mild COVID-19. TCRdb itself ran the 5' RACE reads through MiXCR, one entry per CDR3 protein. The sample carries under 650,000 distinct CDR3 sequences, approximately 18% recorded once. The sample consisted of PBMCs or a T cell subset sorted from them (not recorded which). All receptors come from an adult woman who had mild COVID-19 (a few samples of this study predate the infection). Cell type and time point are not known.

This clonotype was counted ten times or more. The V and J genes are TRBV12-3 or TRBV12-4 and TRBJ1-3; D is ambiguous. The CDR3 has 16 amino acids. The V end was cut by 7 bases, the J end by 4 bases, with 20 bases between. The CDR3 loop reads CASTTLQISVGNTIYF. The CDR3, as DNA: TGTGCCAGCACTACCCTCCAGATATCAGTCGGAAACACCATATATTTT.

The chain links TRBV27 to TRBJ2-7; tentatively, D is TRBD2 (7 bases). This CDR3 has 16 residues. Trimming pared 4 bases from V and 2 bases from J, leaving 18 bases between. Per the germline V gene, CDR1 is MNHEY and CDR2 is SMNVEV (reference sequence). The CDR3 sequence is CASSWDLGGAPYEQYF. CDR3 bases: TGTGCCAGCAGTTGGGACCTGGGGGGGGCCCCCTACGAGCAGTACTTC.

The rearrangement uses TRBV12-5 and TRBJ2-2; TRBD2 matches at 9 bases. The germline CDR1 and CDR2 sequences are LGHNT and FRNRAP. The CDR3 extends over 15 amino acids. V lost 6 bases to trimming and J lost 6 bases; unmatched junction nucleotides: 8. For the CDR3, the DNA is TGTGCTAGTGGCCCAGAGACTAGCGGTTCCGGGGAGCTGTTTTTT. Translation gives CASGPETSGSGELFF.

This clonotype has more than one count but fewer than ten. The CDR3 reads CATVGVSTDTQYF. CDR3 DNA: TGTGCCACCGTGGGAGTGAGCACAGATACGCAGTATTTT. This rearrangement joins TRBV24-1 to TRBJ2-3; TRBD2 is a possible D gene (5 bases). From germline, CDR1 is KGHDR and CDR2 SFDVKD. The V end was cut by 9 bases, the J end by 0 bases, with 9 bases between. The CDR3 is made up of 13 amino acids.

The J gene is TRBJ2-1, the V gene TRBV5-1, with 8 bases aligning to TRBD1. Germline loops: CDR1 SGHRS, CDR2 YFSETQ. This CDR3 spans 20 amino acids. Losses at the gene ends were 2 bases for V and 5 bases for J; bases not matched to a gene: 21. CDR3 residues: CASSFIGGHTGGYENNEQFF. CDR3 nucleotide sequence: TGCGCCAGCAGCTTTATTGGTGGACATACAGGGGGTTATGAGAACAATGAGCAGTTCTTC. Supplemented by reference TRBV5-1 and TRBJ2-1, the full variable domain reads KAGVTQTPRYLIKTRGQQVTLSCSPISGHRSVSWYQQTPGQGLQFLFEYFSETQRNKGNFPGRFSGRQFSNSRSEMNVSTLELGDSALYLCASSFIGGHTGGYENNEQFFGPGTRLTVL.

The gene calls are TRBV4-2 and TRBJ2-7; 9 nucleotides align to TRBD2. V lost 1 base, J lost 5 bases, and 6 bases stayed unmatched. Germline-derived CDR1 and CDR2 are LGHNA and YNFKEQ. The length of the CDR3 is 15 residues. The CDR3 nucleotides are TGTGCCAGCAGCCAAGCTAGCGGGACGGAGGACGAGCAGTACTTC. Translated: CASSQASGTEDEQYF.

The chain is built from TRBV6-5 and TRBJ2-3, with D perhaps TRBD1 or TRBD2 (5 bases each). Trimming took off 0 bases at V and 10 bases at J, with 17 bases between the two ends. Per the germline V gene, CDR1 is MNHEY and CDR2 is SVGAGI. The CDR3 runs to 15 residues. CDR3 in DNA: TGTGCCAGCAGTTACTCGATAAGAGGGGAGCGGTCGCAGTATTTT. It specifies CASSYSIRGERSQYF.

In this sample, this clonotype turned up many times. The J gene is TRBJ2-6, the V gene TRBV6-5; D is unresolved. The germline V gene encodes CDR1 MNHEY and CDR2 SVGAGI. V lost 2 bases and J lost 1, with 9 bases in between. The CDR3 totals 16 residues. The CDR3 sequence: CASSYGTSSGANVLTF. In nucleotides, the CDR3 is TGTGCCAGCAGTTACGGCACATCTTCTGGGGCCAACGTCCTGACTTTC.

The chain has TRBV6-6 and TRBJ1-5; D is possibly TRBD1 (6 bases). Germline V CDR1 and CDR2: MNHNY, SVGAGI (reference sequence). This CDR3 region has 15 residues. V was trimmed by 0 bases and J by 4 bases, leaving 10 bases between them. CDR3 sequence: CASSYSRQDNQPQHF. CDR3 coding DNA: TGTGCCAGCAGTTACTCCAGACAGGATAATCAGCCCCAGCATTTT.

This clonotype was observed a few times. The chain carries TRBV24-1 and TRBJ2-2, with D perhaps TRBD1 (5 bases). Germline V gene lookup returns CDR1 KGHDR and CDR2 SFDVKD. Trimming left V 1 base short and J 1 base short, with 6 bases between. This CDR3 comprises 15 residues. CDR3 sequence: CATSDLTGNTGELFF. CDR3 sequence (DNA): TGTGCCACCAGTGATTTAACAGGGAACACCGGGGAGCTGTTTTTT.

This clonotype showed up just a few times. The rearrangement joins TRBV7-9 to TRBJ2-1, with D possibly matching TRBD1 (6 bases). V was shortened by 2 bases and J by 3 bases, with 17 bases between the two germline ends. The CDR3 totals 17 residues. CDR1 and CDR2 (germline): SEHNR, FQNEAQ (reference sequence). The chain's CDR3 is CASSLTGTRGFYNEQFF. CDR3 DNA: TGTGCCAGCAGCTTAACCGGGACAAGGGGATTCTACAATGAGCAGTTCTTC.

This chain joins TRBV20-1 and TRBJ1-1; D is undetermined. Between the trimmed V and J ends, which lost 5 bases and 1 base, there was a span of 8 bases. The CDR3 has 12 residues. Per germline, CDR1 DFQATT and CDR2 SNEGSKA (reference sequence). DNA of the CDR3: TGCAGTGCTCCTGACGGGAACACTGAAGCTTTCTTT. Protein: CSAPDGNTEAFF.

There are many counts of this clonotype. This chain links TRBV5-1 with TRBJ2-1; 10 nucleotides align to TRBD2. Trimming removed 7 bases from V and 4 bases from J; junction bases left unmatched: 8. Germline V gene sequence: CDR1 SGHRS, CDR2 YFSETQ. This CDR3 contains 15 residues. In DNA, the CDR3 is TGCGCCAGCGGGGCCCTAGCGGGAGCGTACAATGAGCAGTTCTTC. Amino acids: CASGALAGAYNEQFF. The full variable domain, rest sourced from reference TRBV5-1 and TRBJ2-1, is KAGVTQTPRYLIKTRGQQVTLSCSPISGHRSVSWYQQTPGQGLQFLFEYFSETQRNKGNFPGRFSGRQFSNSRSEMNVSTLELGDSALYLCASGALAGAYNEQFFGPGTRLTVL.

A few counts support this clonotype. The CDR3 DNA reads as TGTGCCAGCAGATCCATGGGGCTCGCCGGGGAGCTGTTTTTT. Translation gives CASRSMGLAGELFF. The chain is built from TRBV6-5 and TRBJ2-2; perhaps TRBD1 as D (5 bases). The V gene lost 6 bases and the J gene lost 6 bases, with 14 bases spanning the gap. This CDR3 region has 14 residues. Germline V lookup: CDR1 MNHEY, CDR2 SVGAGI.

The rearrangement joins TRBV18 to TRBJ1-2, with a possible D match to TRBD1 (6 bases). Trimming left V 0 bases short and J 6 bases short, with 11 bases between. Germline lookup yields CDR1 KGHSH and CDR2 LQKENI. The length of the CDR3 is 14 residues. The CDR3 loop is CASSPPGQPDGYTF. Written as DNA, the CDR3 is TGTGCCAGCTCACCACCCGGACAGCCCGATGGCTACACCTTC.

This clonotype came up a few times. The rearrangement links TRBV12-3 or TRBV12-4 to TRBJ1-2; D is unresolved. Deletions cut 2 bases from V and 2 bases from J, with 12 bases between. The CDR3 consists of 15 residues. The CDR3 sequence is CASSLSSGHNYGYTF. The DNA for the CDR3 is TGTGCCAGCAGTTTAAGTTCGGGCCACAACTATGGCTACACCTTC.

This rearrangement joins TRBV20-1 to TRBJ2-1, with TRBD1 matching over 7 bases. Germline CDR1 and CDR2: DFQATT and SNEGSKA (reference sequence). Unmatched junction bases numbered 5, after V lost 6 bases and J lost 0 bases. The CDR3 sequence is 14 residues long. This chain's CDR3 is CSAQGESSYNEQFF. The CDR3 coding sequence is TGCAGTGCCCAGGGGGAGAGCTCCTACAATGAGCAGTTCTTC.

This clonotype was counted only a few times. J is TRBJ2-2 and V is TRBV29-1; D could derive from TRBD1 or TRBD2 (5 bases each). The CDR3 length is 13 residues. Germline V gives CDR1 SQVTM, CDR2 ANQGSEA. The V end lost 6 bases, the J end lost 3 bases, and 11 bases lay between the germline ends. CDR3 protein: CSVGTRHTGELFF. The CDR3 DNA follows: TGCAGCGTCGGGACGCGGCACACCGGGGAGCTGTTTTTT.

This clonotype was counted a few times. The chain joins TRBV4-3 to TRBJ2-7; 7 bases fit TRBD2. This CDR3 contains 14 residues. Germline values: CDR1 LGHNA, CDR2 YSLEER. The J segment lost 2 bases and the V segment lost 2 bases, leaving 3 bases of the junction unmatched. CDR3 region: CASSQTLAAYEQYF. Written as DNA, the CDR3 is TGCGCCAGCAGCCAAACTCTAGCGGCCTACGAGCAGTACTTC.

This clonotype was observed a few times. The gene calls are TRBV7-6 and TRBJ2-7; D might be TRBD1 (5 bases). Germline V lookup: CDR1 SGHVS, CDR2 FNYEAQ. Trimming left V 4 bases short and J 7 bases short, with 11 bases between. This CDR3 contains 12 residues. This chain's CDR3 is CASSSQQGEQYF. CDR3 DNA: TGTGCCAGCAGCTCCCAGCAGGGTGAGCAGTACTTC.

This clonotype has only a few counts. The rearrangement links TRBV7-9 to TRBJ2-1; TRBD1 matches 7 bases. Germline trimming cut 4 bases from V and 9 bases from J; bases unmatched to any gene: 3. This CDR3 has 12 amino acids. Germline loops: CDR1 SEHNR, CDR2 FQNEAQ (reference sequence). This CDR3 is CASSSTGTEQFF. The CDR3, as DNA: TGTGCCAGCAGCTCGACAGGGACTGAGCAGTTCTTC.